The present TCR beta chain was sequenced within a study of blood T cell repertoires in COVID-19. TCRdb's table, derived via immunoSEQ multiplex PCR, lists solely in-frame clones and lacks some. The sample yields about 220,000 clones, about 91% seen once. The sample was PBMCs or T cells enriched from blood (not recorded which). The TCR originated in a woman aged 45 to 65 with acute COVID-19.

The CDR3 spells CASSSSLEDTQYF. CDR3 bases: TGTGCCAGCAGCTCAAGCCTGGAGGATACGCAGTATTTT. The chain combines TRBV7-9 with TRBJ2-3; D not certain. Germline-derived CDR1 and CDR2 are SEHNR and FQNEAQ (reference sequence). This CDR3 has 13 amino acids. V lost 4 bases and J 6 bases, leaving 11 bases between the germline ends.